These 23 T cell receptor beta chains came from one sample sequenced in a study of T cell repertoires in cytomegalovirus infection. TCRdb re-called the reads with MiXCR, one entry per CDR3 protein. The sample carries about 460,000 distinct CDR3 sequences, approximately 11% recorded once. Sample: PBMCs. Every receptor here comes from a human donor in good health (CMV status not recorded). Some clones in this sample may be carry-over from other donors' samples.

This clonotype was observed many times. The chain recombines TRBV7-9 with TRBJ1-2; D call uncertain. Germline values: CDR1 SEHNR, CDR2 FQNEAQ (reference sequence). The V gene lost 3 bases and the J gene lost 6 bases, with 14 bases spanning the gap. The CDR3 runs 14 residues. In DNA, the CDR3 is TGTGCCAGCAGCTTTTCTAGTTTATCTGATGGCTACACCTTC. Its translation is CASSFSSLSDGYTF.

This clonotype was seen a handful of times. The gene calls are TRBV6-2 or TRBV6-3 and TRBJ1-2; unclear D gene. The germline V gene has CDR1 MNHEY and CDR2 SVGEGT. Trimming removed 0 bases from V and 3 bases from J, with 8 bases in between. The CDR3 sequence is 14 residues long. The CDR3 reads CASSYSQAYYGYTF. CDR3 coding DNA: TGTGCCAGCAGTTACTCTCAGGCTTACTATGGCTACACCTTC.

About this clonotype itself: A junction end diverges from the germline sequence, so it may reflect a read error. The J gene is TRBJ2-5, the V gene TRBV7-9; D uncertain. This CDR3 is 12 amino acids long. CDR1 is SEHNR, CDR2 FQNEAQ, per germline (reference sequence). CDR3 nucleotides: TGTGCCAGCAGCGACCACGAGGAGATCCAGTACTTC. This codes for CASSDHEEIQYF.

Many counts were recorded for this clonotype. This chain connects TRBV28 to TRBJ2-1, with D possibly matching TRBD2 (5 bases). Per germline, CDR1 MDHEN and CDR2 SYDVKM. The CDR3 is 14 residues long. Trimming cost V 3 bases and J 9 bases, with 15 bases left between them. The CDR3 sequence: CASSLQGWESEQFF. Written as DNA, the CDR3 is TGTGCCAGCAGTTTGCAAGGGTGGGAGAGTGAGCAGTTCTTC.

This clonotype has ten or more counts. This rearrangement joins TRBV20-1 to TRBJ1-3, with 10 positions matching TRBD1. V dropped 6 bases and J dropped 4; count of bases not matched to a gene: 6. This CDR3 contains 14 residues. Germline V gene sequence: CDR1 DFQATT, CDR2 SNEGSKA (reference sequence). The CDR3 reads CSAPGTGEGNTIYF. Here the CDR3 DNA reads TGCAGTGCGCCCGGGACAGGGGAAGGAAACACCATATATTTT.

A few counts support this clonotype. V usage is TRBV3-1 and J usage is TRBJ1-2; D is unclear. V lost 0 bases and J lost 8, with 10 bases in between. The germline V gene has CDR1 LGHDT and CDR2 YNNKEL (reference sequence). This CDR3 has 13 amino acids. DNA for the CDR3: TGTGCCAGCAGCCAAGAAATGGGAATGGGCTACACCTTC. It translates to CASSQEMGMGYTF.

This clonotype showed up many times. This chain links TRBV25-1 with TRBJ1-1; perhaps TRBD1 as D (6 bases). Germline CDR1 MGHDK, CDR2 SYGVNS. The CDR3 runs 15 residues. V was trimmed by 3 bases and J by 1 base, leaving 12 bases between them. The chain's CDR3 is CASSDLGTPNTEAFF. The CDR3 DNA follows: TGTGCCAGCAGTGACCTTGGGACACCGAACACTGAAGCTTTCTTT.

In this sample, this clonotype turned up many times. The chain combines TRBV27 with TRBJ1-4, with D unclear. CDR3 length equals 13 residues. V was shortened by 5 bases and J by 5 bases, with 9 bases between the two germline ends. Germline V gene sequence: CDR1 MNHEY, CDR2 SMNVEV (reference sequence). CDR3 coding DNA: TGTGCCAGCAGTGACCACCAAAATGAAAAACTGTTTTTT. It translates to CASSDHQNEKLFF.

This clonotype was counted ten times or more. The chain carries TRBV18 and TRBJ1-1, with a weak D call TRBD1 (6 bases). Trimming took off 4 bases at V and 8 bases at J, with 20 bases between the two ends. The germline CDR1 and CDR2 sequences are KGHSH and LQKENI. This CDR3 region has 15 residues. The CDR3 protein is CASSQGTSPLAEAFF. CDR3 in DNA: TGTGCCAGCTCACAGGGGACAAGCCCACTTGCAGAAGCTTTCTTT.

This clonotype has just a few counts. This chain links TRBV15 with TRBJ2-1, with D maybe TRBD1 (5 bases). CDR3 length: 14 residues. The germline gives CDR1 LNHNV, CDR2 YYDKDF (reference sequence). The germline V and J ends were trimmed by 5 bases and 7 bases, with 15 bases remaining between them. In nucleotides, the CDR3 is TGTGCCACCAGCTTCACACCAGGGTTTAATGAGCAGTTCTTC. Translation: CATSFTPGFNEQFF. Full variable domain (rest looked up from reference TRBV15 and TRBJ2-1): DAMVIQNPRYQVTQFGKPVTLSCSQTLNHNVMYWYQQKSSQAPKLLFHYYDKDFNNEADTPDNFQSRRPNTSFCFLDIRSPGLGDTAMYLCATSFTPGFNEQFFGPGTRLTVL.

The chain has TRBV27 and TRBJ2-2; D is uncertain. Looked up from germline, CDR1 is MNHEY and CDR2 is SMNVEV (reference sequence). Trimming removed 5 bases at V and 7 bases at J, with 8 bases between. The CDR3 loop spans 12 amino acids. CDR3 bases: TGTGCCAGCAGTCCCCTAAGCGGGGAGCTGTTTTTT. This gives the protein CASSPLSGELFF.

This clonotype was detected ten times or more. Here the CDR3 reads CASSLWGRTGAFF. CDR3 nucleotides: TGTGCCAGCAGCTTGTGGGGGAGAACAGGAGCTTTCTTT. The chain recombines TRBV5-6 with TRBJ1-1; maybe TRBD1 (5 bases). Germline V gene sequence: CDR1 SGHDT, CDR2 YYEEEE. The V end lost 1 base, the J end lost 10 bases, and 14 bases lay between the germline ends. The CDR3 totals 13 residues.

This clonotype was picked up many times. V is TRBV19 and J is TRBJ1-6; D is unresolved. From germline, CDR1 is LNHDA and CDR2 SQIVND (reference sequence). This CDR3 is built from 17 residues. Trimming removed 3 bases from V and 0 bases from J, with 12 bases in between. Here the CDR3 DNA reads TGTGCCAGTAGTATTGGAGTGGCTCGCTCCTATAATTCACCCCTCCACTTT. As protein: CASSIGVARSYNSPLHF.

This clonotype was observed at least ten times. The chain uses TRBV20-1 and TRBJ2-1, with D unclear. The CDR3 contains 12 residues. Germline V gene data show CDR1 as DFQATT and CDR2 as SNEGSKA (reference sequence). Trimming pared 1 base from V and 4 bases from J, leaving 5 bases between. The CDR3 nucleotides are TGCAGTGCTAGAGTTAGTTACAATGAGCAGTTCTTC. Encoded protein: CSARVSYNEQFF.

This clonotype was picked up a small number of times. This chain uses TRBV20-1 with TRBJ2-1; 14 positions agree with TRBD2. J lost 4 bases, V lost 5 bases, and 10 bases had no gene match. The CDR3 totals 17 residues. Germline CDR1 is DFQATT and CDR2 is SNEGSKA (reference sequence). The CDR3 nucleotides are TGCAGTGCTGTACGAGGGACTAGCGGGAGATCATACAATGAGCAGTTCTTC. This translates into CSAVRGTSGRSYNEQFF.

This clonotype occurred many times. V usage is TRBV7-2 and J usage is TRBJ2-4; D gene ambiguous. Germline loops: CDR1 SGHTA, CDR2 FQGNSA. Trimming stripped 1 base from V and 9 bases from J, with 13 bases between. The CDR3 loop spans 14 amino acids. Written as DNA, the CDR3 is TGTGCCAGCAGCTTAGGAGGCGCAATAAGCATTCAGTACTTC. Protein product: CASSLGGAISIQYF.

Many counts were recorded for this clonotype. The CDR3 DNA sequence: TGTGCCAGCAACCAAAGGTCTTTGGGGTACGAGCAGTACTTC. Encoded protein: CASNQRSLGYEQYF. The chain carries TRBV28 and TRBJ2-7; unclear D gene. Per the germline V gene, CDR1 is MDHEN and CDR2 is SYDVKM. The germline V and J ends were trimmed by 7 bases and 4 bases, with 17 bases remaining between them. The CDR3 sequence is 14 residues long.

A few counts support this clonotype. The chain's CDR3 is CATTREPQNEKLFF. Here the CDR3 DNA reads TGTGCCACCACCCGGGAACCACAGAATGAAAAACTGTTTTTT. The chain carries TRBV19 and TRBJ1-4; no reliable D call. CDR1 and CDR2 (germline): LNHDA, SQIVND (reference sequence). This CDR3 has 14 amino acids. V gave up 10 bases and J gave up 5 bases, with 17 bases separating them.

In its sample, this clonotype was seen many times. The chain has TRBV7-8 and TRBJ1-1, with 7 bases identical to TRBD1. The CDR3 loop spans 15 amino acids. From germline, CDR1 is SGHVS and CDR2 FQNEAQ. V trimming: 5 bases; J trimming: 0 bases; junction bases outside the gene matches: 6. The CDR3 reads CASSRRTGMNTEAFF. The CDR3 nucleotides are TGTGCCAGCAGCCGACGGACAGGCATGAACACTGAAGCTTTCTTT.

This clonotype was counted many times. The rearrangement links TRBV7-9 to TRBJ2-7; D is ambiguous. The germline CDR1 and CDR2 sequences are SEHNR and FQNEAQ (reference sequence). CDR3 length equals 11 residues. Trimming removed 5 bases from V and 6 bases from J, with 8 bases in between. This CDR3 reads CASSPLIEQYF. The CDR3 coding sequence is TGTGCCAGCAGCCCCTTGATCGAGCAGTACTTC.

This clonotype has a count of ten or more. CDR3 nucleotides: TGTGCCAGCACCCCGACAGGGACCGGGGAGACCCAGTACTTC. Amino acid sequence: CASTPTGTGETQYF. This rearrangement joins TRBV2 to TRBJ2-5; 7 nucleotides align to TRBD1. With V trimmed by 7 bases and J by 5 bases, 10 bases remained unmatched. The CDR3 length is 14 residues. Germline CDR1 is SNHLY and CDR2 is FYNNEI.

This clonotype was recorded many times. V and J are TRBV4-2 and TRBJ1-6, with D unclear. Per the germline V gene, CDR1 is LGHNA and CDR2 is YNFKEQ. The CDR3 extends over 14 amino acids. With 4 bases removed from V and 6 bases from J, the gap between germline ends came to 10 bases. CDR3 coding DNA: TGTGCCAGCAGCCCGAGGCAGGCTAATTCACCCCTCCACTTT. Translated, it gives CASSPRQANSPLHF.

This chain links TRBV5-1 with TRBJ1-3; a possible D gene is TRBD1 (5 bases). In germline, CDR1 is SGHRS, CDR2 YFSETQ. This CDR3 is built from 16 residues. V dropped 0 bases and J dropped 0 bases, with 10 bases sitting between them. CDR3 loop: CASSLEGLLSGNTIYF. The CDR3 DNA is TGCGCCAGCAGCTTGGAGGGGCTCCTCTCTGGAAACACCATATATTTT.